Shown below are 19 T cell receptor beta chains from a single sample sequenced in a study of T cells expressing NK-cell markers. TCRdb re-called the 5' RACE reads, yielding one record per CDR3 amino acid sequence without DNA. This sample contains 500,000 or so distinct CDR3 sequences. Material: blood T cells: a sorted CD56 or NKG2C T cell subset, CD4+ or CD8+ T cells, or bulk PBMC T cells (not recorded which). The receptors stem from a man between 18 and 35 years old in good health.

The chain is built from TRBV6-1 and TRBJ2-1; there is no DNA to check the TCRdb D call of TRBD2. The CDR3 extends over 14 amino acids. CDR1 and CDR2 (germline): MNHNS, SASEGT. This CDR3 is CASNLMGGRNEQFF.

The chain combines TRBV10-1 with TRBJ2-1; TCRdb designates TRBD2, a call that cannot be tested without DNA. Germline CDR1 is WNHNN and CDR2 is SYGVQD (reference sequence). The CDR3 sequence is 17 residues long. The CDR3 is CASSESKRGSSYNEQFF.

J is TRBJ2-5 and V is TRBV27; TCRdb picks TRBD1, but there is no DNA to check that call. Germline values: CDR1 MNHEY, CDR2 SMNVEV (reference sequence). CDR3 size: 16 residues. This CDR3 reads CASSSQGRAGQETQYF.

The chain uses TRBV7-6 and TRBJ2-3. The CDR3 covers 14 residues. CDR1 is SGHVS and CDR2 is FNYEAQ in the germline V gene. The CDR3 protein is CASSSAGVLDTQYF.

The V and J genes are TRBV20-1 and TRBJ1-5. The CDR3 has 15 residues. Germline CDR1 DFQATT, CDR2 SNEGSKA (reference sequence). The CDR3 here is CSARPPAGLNQPQHF.

This chain links TRBV4-2 with TRBJ2-4; TCRdb outputs TRBD2, but without DNA this stays unchecked. The germline CDR1 and CDR2 sequences are LGHNA and YNFKEQ. The CDR3 has 13 residues. CDR3 sequence: CASSQGLADIQYF.

This chain uses TRBV10-3 with TRBJ2-7. The CDR3 spans 12 residues. CDR1 ENHRY and CDR2 SYGVKD come from the germline V gene. CDR3 protein: CAIGLNADEQYF.

The chain combines TRBV12-3 or TRBV12-4 with TRBJ2-1; absent DNA, TCRdb's TRBD2 call cannot be checked. This CDR3 spans 13 amino acids. The CDR3 protein is CASSREHVDEQFF.

The chain uses TRBV15 and TRBJ2-1. Germline V gene lookup returns CDR1 LNHNV and CDR2 YYDKDF (reference sequence). The CDR3 runs to 14 residues. The CDR3 loop reads CATSRAREYNEQFF. The variable domain in full, with the rest retrieved from reference TRBV15 and TRBJ2-1, is DAMVIQNPRYQVTQFGKPVTLSCSQTLNHNVMYWYQQKSSQAPKLLFHYYDKDFNNEADTPDNFQSRRPNTSFCFLDIRSPGLGDTAMYLCATSRAREYNEQFFGPGTRLTVL.

The gene calls are TRBV6-5 and TRBJ1-5. Germline loops: CDR1 MNHEY, CDR2 SVGAGI. This CDR3 has 15 residues. The CDR3 sequence is CASSYSPSLNQPQHF.

The gene calls are TRBV12-3 or TRBV12-4 and TRBJ2-1; no DNA is available, so the TRBD1 call from TCRdb remains unchecked. This CDR3 has 15 residues. The CDR3 loop reads CASVREGRGDNEQFF.

This chain connects TRBV28 to TRBJ1-5. From germline, CDR1 is MDHEN and CDR2 SYDVKM. The CDR3 is 13 residues long. The CDR3 sequence: CASTRFSNQPQHF. Full variable domain (missing parts from reference TRBV28 and TRBJ1-5): DVKVTQSSRYLVKRTGEKVFLECVQDMDHENMFWYRQDPGLGLRLIYFSYDVKMKEKGDIPEGYSVSREKKERFSLILESASTNQTSMYLCASTRFSNQPQHFGDGTRLSIL.

The J gene is TRBJ1-5, the V gene TRBV12-3 or TRBV12-4; lacking DNA, the TRBD1 call made by TCRdb goes unchecked. This CDR3 has 15 residues. CDR3 amino acids: CASSSGTAFNQPQHF.

The chain joins TRBV7-8 to TRBJ2-1; the D gene TCRdb calls, TRBD2, cannot be checked with no DNA. Germline V CDR1 and CDR2: SGHVS, FQNEAQ. The CDR3 consists of 16 residues. The chain's CDR3 is CASSVVRLVSSDEQFF.

The rearrangement uses TRBV11-1 and TRBJ2-5; the D gene TCRdb calls, TRBD1, cannot be checked with no DNA. The CDR3 sequence is 16 residues long. Germline CDR1 and CDR2: SGHAT and FQDESV (reference sequence). The CDR3 here is CASSVNIGTQKETQYF. Together with reference TRBV11-1 and TRBJ2-5, the CDR3 gives the full variable domain: EAEVAQSPRYKITEKSQAVAFWCDPISGHATLYWYRQILGQGPELLVQFQDESVVDDSQLPKDRFSAERLKGVDSTLKIQPAELGDSAMYLCASSVNIGTQKETQYFGPGTRLLVL.

This chain connects TRBV12-3 or TRBV12-4 to TRBJ2-7; TCRdb designates TRBD1, a call that cannot be tested without DNA. The length of the CDR3 is 14 residues. This CDR3 reads CASSFPQGSLEQYF.

The V gene is TRBV4-1, the J gene TRBJ2-1; checking the TCRdb D call of TRBD2 is not possible without DNA. Germline V gives CDR1 MGHRA, CDR2 YSYEKL. The CDR3 is 13 amino acids. The CDR3 sequence is CASSQDLREPQFF.

The chain is built from TRBV6-6 and TRBJ1-2. Germline V gene data show CDR1 as MNHNY and CDR2 as SVGAGI (reference sequence). CDR3 size: 12 residues. The CDR3 region is CASSGQNYGYTF.

The chain carries TRBV14 and TRBJ2-5; checking the TCRdb D call of TRBD2 is not possible without DNA. Germline assignment: CDR1 SGHDN and CDR2 FVKESK. This CDR3 is 15 amino acids long. CDR3 sequence: CASSPGTSRKETQYF.